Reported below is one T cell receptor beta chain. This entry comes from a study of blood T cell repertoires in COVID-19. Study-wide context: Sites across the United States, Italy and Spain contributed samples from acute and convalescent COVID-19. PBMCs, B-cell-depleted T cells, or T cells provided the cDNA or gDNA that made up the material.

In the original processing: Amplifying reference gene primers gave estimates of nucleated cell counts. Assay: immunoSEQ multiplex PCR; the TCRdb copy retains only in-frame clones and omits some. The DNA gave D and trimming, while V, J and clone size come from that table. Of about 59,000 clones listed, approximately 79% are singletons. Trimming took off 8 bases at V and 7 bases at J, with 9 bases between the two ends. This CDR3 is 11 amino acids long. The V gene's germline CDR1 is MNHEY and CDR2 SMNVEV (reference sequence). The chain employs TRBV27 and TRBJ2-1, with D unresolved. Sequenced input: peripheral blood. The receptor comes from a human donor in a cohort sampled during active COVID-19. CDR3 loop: CASQIMNEQFF. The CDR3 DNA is TGTGCCAGCCAGATCATGAATGAGCAGTTCTTC.